This T cell receptor beta chain emerged from a study of post-analysis software for immune sequencing data (dated by TCRdb to between 2014 and 2017). A note on the overall study: Relapsing-remitting, secondary progressive and progressive-relapsing multiple sclerosis were recorded as disease courses, and subtype annotation was lacking for some patients. A subset of samples was prepared in parallel using single-end sample barcoding, then pooled and co-amplified after Illumina adapter ligation. The patient repertoires were set against 11 previously published healthy control repertoires from donors whose ages ranged from about 6 to 25 years.

Libraries were prepared through PCR. Sequencing relied on an Illumina HiSeq 2500. Unique molecular identifiers were incorporated into TCR beta cDNA libraries to reduce PCR and sequencing biases. Every 1 to 10 million input T cells yielded 500,000 or so cDNA molecules, meaning each molecule approximated one T cell. Patient libraries were prepared and sequenced with the same protocol used for the earlier healthy control dataset. Samples belonging to the same batch were prepared together, multiplexed and sequenced on a shared HiSeq lane. The authors' analysis ran thus. MIGEC was used to process the raw barcoded reads, and molecular identifier groups with only a single read were discarded before consensus assembly and CDR3 extraction. VDJtools was used for post-analysis of the clonotype tables, and diversity was normalized by down-sampling every dataset to the size of the smallest sample. To correct batch-related cross-sample contamination, repertoire overlap clustering matched CDR3 amino acid sequences but not nucleotide sequences. TCRdb applied fastp at Q25 and MiXCR to the public reads, then kept only in-frame beta chains. Entries are consolidated by CDR3 protein sequence, retaining the most common genes and DNA. Clone size and V and J calls follow TCRdb, not the original study. This sample has about 380,000 distinct CDR3 sequences in its table, and about a third of those were observed once. The ten largest clones take up around an eighth of the sample.

In regard to this clonotype: Its binding antigen is unknown. The record has no base qualities; no much larger clone is one base away.

V lost 6 bases and J lost 1 base, and the count of bases not matched to a germline gene is 8. CDR1 and CDR2, looked up from the germline V gene (reference sequence), are DFQATT and SNEGSKA. The CDR3, from cysteine to phenylalanine, totals 14 residues. Kept here is only the CDR3 DNA, which spans 42 bases and is read in frame from base 1. TCR beta repertoires were profiled from peripheral blood of over 10 young patients with multiple sclerosis to demonstrate the VDJtools post-analysis software. The multiple sclerosis patients were children and adolescents ranging in age from about 6 to 16 years. Broader findings and caveats from the paper: Direct clustering with F measure revealed strong co-clustering of samples prepared in the same batch, which led to a batch-effect correction. Patients showed significantly higher frequencies than controls for a handful of TRBV segments, among them TRBV5-6, TRBV5-1 and TRBV20-1. The control group was slightly older than the multiple sclerosis patient group. Normalized Chao1 diversity was significantly lower in multiple sclerosis patients than controls, suggesting substantial peripheral T-cell clonal expansion.

The sequence is built from TRBV20-1 and TRBJ1-1; 7 central bases correspond to TRBD1. Input material: blood. The sequence was collected from a girl aged 10-17 years with multiple sclerosis. The DNA reads TGCAGTGCCAAGACAGGGAGCGGGAACACTGAAGCTTTCTTT. This translates into CSAKTGSGNTEAFF.